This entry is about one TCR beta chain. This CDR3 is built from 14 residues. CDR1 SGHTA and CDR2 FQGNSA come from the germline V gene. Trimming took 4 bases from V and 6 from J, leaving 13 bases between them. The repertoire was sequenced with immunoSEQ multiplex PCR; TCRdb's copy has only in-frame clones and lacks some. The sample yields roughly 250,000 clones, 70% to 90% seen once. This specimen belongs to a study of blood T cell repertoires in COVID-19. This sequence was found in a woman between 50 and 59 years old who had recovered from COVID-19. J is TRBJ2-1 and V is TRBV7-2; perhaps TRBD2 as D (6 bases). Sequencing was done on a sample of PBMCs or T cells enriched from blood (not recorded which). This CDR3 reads CASSSGLLGNEQFF. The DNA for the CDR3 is TGTGCCAGCAGCTCGGGACTTCTTGGCAATGAGCAGTTCTTC.